These 2 T cell receptor beta chains were sequenced from one sample in a study of control samples from healthy donors and cancer patients. Repertoires were generated with immunoSEQ multiplex PCR, while TCRdb's copy carries only in-frame clones and drops some. The sample lists roughly 190,000 clones, around 92% occurring once. Sequencing was performed on blood. The receptors originated from a woman aged 30 to 39 in good health.

The chain employs TRBV12-5 and TRBJ1-2; weak D call: TRBD1 (5 bases). V lost 3 bases and J lost 8, with 16 bases in between. The CDR3 has 14 amino acids. Looked up from germline, CDR1 is LGHNT and CDR2 is FRNRAP. This CDR3 is CASGFSGGFDGYTF. The DNA of the CDR3 is TGTGCTAGTGGTTTTTCGGGGGGTTTCGACGGCTACACCTTC.

The chain uses TRBV30 and TRBJ1-5; TRBD1 is a possible D gene (5 bases). CDR3 length equals 15 residues. Trimming took off 3 bases at V and 2 bases at J, with 14 bases between the two ends. Germline assignment: CDR1 GTSNPN and CDR2 SVGIG (reference sequence). This chain's CDR3 is CAWRNQGWGNQPQHF. CDR3 coding DNA: TGTGCCTGGAGGAATCAGGGTTGGGGCAATCAGCCCCAGCATTTT.